This TCR beta chain was identified during a study of blood T cell repertoires in COVID-19. TCRdb's table, derived via immunoSEQ multiplex PCR, lists solely in-frame clones and lacks some. The sample records 96,000 or so clones, 70% to 90% being singletons. This clonotype was obtained from a human donor with COVID-19, enrolled during active disease. The donor label of this sample is uncertain. The source material was peripheral blood.

CDR3 in amino acids: CSASARGAEGGYTF. The DNA for the CDR3 is TGCAGTGCTAGTGCGCGGGGGGCCGAGGGTGGCTACACCTTC. The V call is TRBV20-1, the J call TRBJ1-2, with D perhaps TRBD1 (6 bases). Germline assignment: CDR1 DFQATT and CDR2 SNEGSKA (reference sequence). The CDR3 has 14 amino acids. The V and J ends lost 3 bases and 7 bases respectively, with 18 bases between them.